The 14 T cell receptor beta chains in this list originate from one sample, sequenced in a study of blood T cell repertoires in COVID-19 (dated by TCRdb to 2018 to 2020). Libraries were prepared through the immunoSEQ multiplex PCR assay. This immuneACCESS table, as held by TCRdb, lists in-frame sequences with V and J called but not all clones. Of the missing ones, under half trace to an unresolved V gene in checked studies; the others have no known cause. For this sample the table gives about 210,000 clones, of which 80% to 90% were detected only once. Of the sample, 2% to 3% is held by the ten largest clones. The sequenced material came from peripheral blood. All receptors derive from a woman in her 40s with active or convalescent COVID-19.

This chain uses TRBV6-5 with TRBJ2-1, with 13 bases identical to TRBD2. V trimming: 4 bases; J trimming: 7 bases; junction bases outside the gene matches: 4. This CDR3 spans 15 amino acids. Germline values: CDR1 MNHEY, CDR2 SVGAGI. The CDR3 nucleotides are TGTGCCAGCAGTTCACTAGCGGGAGGGCCGAATGAGCAGTTCTTC. Protein sequence: CASSSLAGGPNEQFF.

This chain links TRBV4-3 with TRBJ1-1, with 9 bases aligning to TRBD1. The CDR3 is 14 amino acids. Germline V gene data show CDR1 as LGHNA and CDR2 as YSLEER. The trim removed 0 bases at V and 5 bases at J, leaving 1 base unmatched. The CDR3 DNA reads as TGCGCCAGCAGCCAAGAGGGACAGGGAACTGAAGCTTTCTTT. This codes for CASSQEGQGTEAFF.

The V call is TRBV5-1, the J call TRBJ1-6; 8 bases line up with TRBD1. This CDR3 has 15 residues. Germline CDR1 is SGHRS and CDR2 is YFSETQ. J gave up 8 bases and V 0 bases, and 4 bases lay outside the gene matches. CDR3 nucleotide sequence: TGCGCCAGCAGCTTGGCGGACAGGGTATATTCACCCCTCCACTTT. Residues: CASSLADRVYSPLHF.

V gene TRBV24-1 combines with J gene TRBJ2-2, with 7 bases matching TRBD1. Germline V gives CDR1 KGHDR, CDR2 SFDVKD. The CDR3 is 15 amino acids. The trim removed 3 bases at V and 0 bases at J, leaving 0 bases unmatched. As DNA, the CDR3 is TGTGCCACCAGTGATGACAGGGCGAACACCGGGGAGCTGTTTTTT. Translation gives CATSDDRANTGELFF.

The chain uses TRBV11-2 and TRBJ1-1; perhaps TRBD1 as D (6 bases). This CDR3 has 14 amino acids. CDR1 and CDR2 (germline): SGHAT, FQNNGV. Between the trimmed V and J ends, which lost 2 bases and 4 bases, there was a span of 11 bases. The CDR3 spells CASSLLQGGTEAFF. CDR3 in DNA: TGTGCCAGCAGCTTATTACAGGGCGGCACTGAAGCTTTCTTT. Full variable domain (outside the CDR3, taken from reference TRBV11-2 and TRBJ1-1): EAGVAQSPRYKIIEKRQSVAFWCNPISGHATLYWYQQILGQGPKLLIQFQNNGVVDDSQLPKDRFSAERLKGVDSTLKIQPAKLEDSAVYLCASSLLQGGTEAFFGQGTRLTVV.

This clone was seen more than once but under ten times. V gene TRBV30 combines with J gene TRBJ1-1; a possible D gene is TRBD1 (5 bases). The CDR3 totals 12 residues. V was cut by 1 base and J by 8 bases, with 11 bases left in between. From germline, CDR1 is GTSNPN and CDR2 SVGIG (reference sequence). CDR3: CAWSAYGGEAFF. The CDR3, as DNA: TGTGCCTGGAGTGCCTACGGGGGGGAAGCTTTCTTT.

On this clone: The same CDR3 can be traced to other DNA sequences in this sample. In DNA form, the CDR3 reads TGTGCCAGCAAAACGGGACAGGGGCCGGATAATGAAAAACTGTTTTTT. Its translation is CASKTGQGPDNEKLFF. The chain combines TRBV28 with TRBJ1-4; 10 nucleotides match TRBD1. The CDR3 covers 16 residues. With 7 bases clipped from V and 4 bases from J, the junction kept 9 bases outside the gene matches. CDR1 and CDR2 from the germline V gene are MDHEN and SYDVKM. The variable domain in full, completed from reference TRBV28 and TRBJ1-4, reads DVKVTQSSRYLVKRTGEKVFLECVQDMDHENMFWYRQDPGLGLRLIYFSYDVKMKEKGDIPEGYSVSREKKERFSLILESASTNQTSMYLCASKTGQGPDNEKLFFGSGTQLSVL.

This chain joins TRBV5-1 and TRBJ1-4; TRBD1 matches 7 bases. Per germline, CDR1 SGHRS and CDR2 YFSETQ. The CDR3 has 18 amino acids. The V segment lost 6 bases and the J segment 0 bases; nucleotides outside the gene matches: 14. This chain's CDR3 is CASNPGRQGAATNEKLFF. The CDR3 region has the DNA TGCGCCAGCAACCCAGGCCGACAGGGAGCCGCAACTAATGAAAAACTGTTTTTT.

As regards this clone: No DNA is shown, since the ends of the CDR3 on it are uncertain; the CDR3 is the one TCRdb lists. The chain employs TRBV21-1 and TRBJ2-1; TRBD2, the table's D call, was not compared with the DNA. TRBV21-1 is termed a pseudogene. The CDR3 length is 16 residues, termini included. The CDR3 here is CASSKVSSYGCNEQFF.

The chain couples TRBV28 to TRBJ2-1; TRBD1 might be the D (5 bases). CDR1 and CDR2 (germline): MDHEN, SYDVKM. This CDR3 region has 11 residues. CDR3 nucleotides: TGTGTCCAGCGTAGGGGTCCCGAGCAGTTCTTC. This codes for CVQRRGPEQFF.

The gene calls are TRBV6-6 and TRBJ2-4; 8 bases fit TRBD1. V was pared by 6 bases and J by 0 bases, with 16 bases of the junction left unmatched. The CDR3 totals 19 residues. Per the germline V gene, CDR1 is MNHNY and CDR2 is SVGAGI (reference sequence). This CDR3 reads CASSSRGRGLLIAKNIQYF. CDR3 coding DNA: TGTGCCAGCAGCTCCAGGGGGCGCGGATTGCTTATAGCCAAAAACATTCAGTACTTC.

The V gene is TRBV3-1 (or the pseudogene TRBV3-2), the J gene TRBJ2-2, with 7 bases lining up with TRBD1. The CDR3 runs 14 residues. Germline CDR1 reads LGHDT; CDR2 reads YNNKEL (reference sequence). V lost 5 bases to trimming and J lost 7 bases; unmatched junction nucleotides: 7. CDR3 region: CASSTDRAGGELFF. For the CDR3, the DNA is TGTGCCAGCAGCACTGACAGGGCCGGCGGGGAGCTGTTTTTT.

This clone was seen more than once but under ten times. CDR3 loop: CASSAPAGEDQPQHF. Written as DNA, the CDR3 is TGTGCCAGCAGTGCGCCGGCCGGAGAAGATCAGCCCCAGCATTTT. The chain is built from TRBV2 and TRBJ1-5, with D unresolved. This CDR3 comprises 15 residues. Trimming stripped 4 bases from V and 5 bases from J, with 15 bases between. Germline CDR1 SNHLY, CDR2 FYNNEI.

The chain carries TRBV6-1 and TRBJ1-3; 9 bases match TRBD1. CDR3 length equals 17 residues. The germline gives CDR1 MNHNS, CDR2 SASEGT. Trimming took 2 bases from V and 3 from J; bases not matched to a gene: 8. As DNA, the CDR3 is TGTGCCAGCAGTGAATACGCCGGGACAGGGCGTGGAAACACCATATATTTT. It specifies CASSEYAGTGRGNTIYF.